The 2 T cell receptor beta chains in this list originate from one sample, sequenced in a study of PD-1 blockade in classical Hodgkin lymphoma. Repertoires were generated with immunoSEQ multiplex PCR, while TCRdb's copy carries only in-frame clones and drops some. The sample comprises some 30,000 clones, 88% of which are singletons, and 0.95% to 1.5% rests with the top ten. The time point: newly diagnosed, previously untreated cHL patient sample. From thawed PBMCs, CD4+ T cells were purified using magnetic negative selection. Sequenced: CD4+ T cells from blood. The source is a human donor with classical Hodgkin lymphoma.

This chain connects TRBV18 to TRBJ1-4; no firm D call. CDR1 is KGHSH, CDR2 LQKENI, per germline. V was shortened by 8 bases and J by 8 bases, with 21 bases between the two germline ends. This CDR3 has 15 residues. The CDR3 DNA reads as TGTGCCAGCCAACGGCGGAACGGCCCTACCGAAAAACTGTTTTTT. The encoded protein is CASQRRNGPTEKLFF.

This clone was found once. This chain links TRBV6-1 with TRBJ2-1; maybe TRBD2 (6 bases). Germline CDR1 MNHNS, CDR2 SASEGT. The length of the CDR3 is 17 residues. The V gene lost 4 bases and the J gene lost 2 bases, with 18 bases spanning the gap. This CDR3 is CASSVESRGIPYNEQFF. As DNA, the CDR3 is TGTGCCAGCAGTGTAGAGTCCCGCGGGATCCCCTACAATGAGCAGTTCTTC.